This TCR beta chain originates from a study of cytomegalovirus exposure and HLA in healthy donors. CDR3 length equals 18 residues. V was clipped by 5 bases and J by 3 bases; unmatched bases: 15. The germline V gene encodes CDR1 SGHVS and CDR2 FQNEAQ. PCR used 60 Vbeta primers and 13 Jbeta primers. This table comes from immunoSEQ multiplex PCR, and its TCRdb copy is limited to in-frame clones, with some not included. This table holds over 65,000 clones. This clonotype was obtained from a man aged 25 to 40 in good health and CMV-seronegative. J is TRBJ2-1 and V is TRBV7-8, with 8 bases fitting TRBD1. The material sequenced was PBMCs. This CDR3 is CASSPLGQGYGVYNEQFF. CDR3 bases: TGTGCCAGCAGCCCCCTTGGACAGGGCTATGGGGTCTACAATGAGCAGTTCTTC.